This TCR beta chain was sequenced for a study of shared clonotypes between healthy human individuals. The study's findings and limits: The sharing of roughly 5% of naive CD4 clonotypes was seen across a few donors. Only blood was sampled, and tissue TCR repertoires likely differ from blood ones.

The germline gives CDR1 KGHSH, CDR2 LQKENI. Trimming took off 2 bases at V and 3 bases at J, with 13 bases between the two ends. This CDR3 is 16 amino acids long. The donors were adults (healthy and HIV-negative) with no recent acute infections or vaccinations. Researchers partitioned CD4+ cells into CD45RA+ naive and CD45RA-negative memory subsets. Comments on this clone: Its antigen is undetermined.

Sequencing was performed with immunoSEQ multiplex PCR; in TCRdb, only in-frame clones are kept and a portion is missing. The sample has 2.3 million or so clones; approximately 93% are singletons. The sequencing input was naive CD4+ T cells from PBMCs. Regarding subset: CD45RA+ positively selected. The clonotype comes from a man between 18 and 35 years old in good health. Some clones in this sample may be carry-over from other donors' samples. This rearrangement joins TRBV18 to TRBJ2-2, with D perhaps TRBD2 (6 bases). Written as DNA, the CDR3 is TGTGCCAGCTCACCAAGGTCGGGAGCGGACACCGGGGAGCTGTTTTTT. Translation: CASSPRSGADTGELFF. Full variable domain (missing parts from reference TRBV18 and TRBJ2-2): NAGVMQNPRHLVRRRGQEARLRCSPMKGHSHVYWYRQLPEEGLKFMVYLQKENIIDESGMPKERFSAEFPKEGPSILRIQQVVRGDSAAYFCASSPRSGADTGELFFGEGSRLTVL.